The entry that follows covers one T cell receptor (beta chain) sequence. Its antigen is not known. The sample belongs to a study of cytomegalovirus exposure and HLA in healthy donors. Study-wide context: Clustering assigned approximately 79% of the approximately 400 genotyped donors to the Caucasian-associated ancestry cluster. Study-level points and caveats: Earlier results showed most TCR beta V segments being productive about 87% or about 30% of the time. Upon later analysis, HLA-associated TCR beta chains proved more clonally expanded than other, equally common chains.

V was clipped by 2 bases and J by 6 bases, with 10 bases between them. CDR3 size: 13 residues. Germline V gives CDR1 SGHKS, CDR2 YYEKEE (reference sequence). It was with 60 Vbeta and 13 Jbeta primers that the PCR ran. Method: immunoSEQ multiplex PCR; TCRdb's copy keeps in-frame clones and lacks some. Of about 210,000 clones in the sample, roughly 85% were seen once. There were likely unrecorded immune exposures, though donors were nominally healthy when sampled. V and J are TRBV5-5 and TRBJ2-3; no reliable D call. The receptor was isolated from a male donor in good health and CMV-seronegative. The specimen was PBMCs. Here the CDR3 DNA reads TGTGCCAGCAGCTTCAGGTTGGTGGATACGCAGTATTTT. Translated: CASSFRLVDTQYF. Looking up the rest from reference TRBV5-5 and TRBJ2-3 gives the full variable domain: DAGVTQSPTHLIKTRGQQVTLRCSPISGHKSVSWYQQVLGQGPQFIFQYYEKEERGRGNFPDRFSARQFPNYSSELNVNALLLGDSALYLCASSFRLVDTQYFGPGTRLTVL.